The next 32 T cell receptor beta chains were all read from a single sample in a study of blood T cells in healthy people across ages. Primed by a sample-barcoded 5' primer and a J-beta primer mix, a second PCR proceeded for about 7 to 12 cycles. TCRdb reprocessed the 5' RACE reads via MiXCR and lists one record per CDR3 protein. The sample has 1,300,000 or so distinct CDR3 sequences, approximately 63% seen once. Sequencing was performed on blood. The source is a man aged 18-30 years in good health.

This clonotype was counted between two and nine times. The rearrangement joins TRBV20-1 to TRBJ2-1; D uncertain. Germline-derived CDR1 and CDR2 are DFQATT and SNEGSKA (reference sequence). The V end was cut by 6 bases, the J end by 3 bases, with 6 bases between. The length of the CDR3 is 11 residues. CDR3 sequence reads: CSALGYNEQFF. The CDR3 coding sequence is TGCAGTGCCCTAGGCTACAATGAGCAGTTCTTC.

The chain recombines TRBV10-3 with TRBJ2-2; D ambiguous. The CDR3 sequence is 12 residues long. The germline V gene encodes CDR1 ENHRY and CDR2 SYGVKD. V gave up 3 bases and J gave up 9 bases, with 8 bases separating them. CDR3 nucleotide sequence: TGTGCCATCAGTGATCCTCCGCGGGAGCTGTTTTTT. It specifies CAISDPPRELFF.

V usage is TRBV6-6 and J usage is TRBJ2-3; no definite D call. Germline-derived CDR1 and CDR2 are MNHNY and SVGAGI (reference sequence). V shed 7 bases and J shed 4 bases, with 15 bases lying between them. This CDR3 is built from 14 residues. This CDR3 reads CASTFQEAPDTQYF. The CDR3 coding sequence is TGTGCCAGCACTTTCCAAGAGGCCCCAGATACGCAGTATTTT.

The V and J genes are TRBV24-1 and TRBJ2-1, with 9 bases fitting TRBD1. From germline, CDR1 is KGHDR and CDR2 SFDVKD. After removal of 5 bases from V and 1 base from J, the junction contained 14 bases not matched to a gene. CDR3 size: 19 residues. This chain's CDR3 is CATSVPGQGINSSYNEQFF. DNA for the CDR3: TGTGCCACCAGTGTTCCGGGACAGGGTATCAACAGTTCCTACAATGAGCAGTTCTTC.

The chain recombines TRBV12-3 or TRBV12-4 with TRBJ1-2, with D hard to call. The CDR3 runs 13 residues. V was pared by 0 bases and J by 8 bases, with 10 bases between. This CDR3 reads CASSLATHDGYTF. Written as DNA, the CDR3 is TGTGCCAGCAGTTTAGCAACGCACGACGGCTACACCTTC.

CDR3 sequence: CSGLAEGRPETQYF. The CDR3 DNA is TGCAGTGGCCTAGCGGAGGGGAGGCCAGAGACCCAGTACTTC. This chain connects TRBV20-1 to TRBJ2-4; 7 bases are shared with TRBD2. The end of the DNA fits TRBJ2-5 better, so the J call may be wrong. Germline V gene lookup returns CDR1 DFQATT and CDR2 SNEGSKA (reference sequence). CDR3 length equals 14 residues.

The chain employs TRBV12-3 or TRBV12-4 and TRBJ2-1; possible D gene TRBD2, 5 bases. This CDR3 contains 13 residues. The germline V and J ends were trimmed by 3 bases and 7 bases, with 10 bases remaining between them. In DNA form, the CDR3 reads TGTGCCAGCAGTTTCAGTGGGAGTAATGAGCAGTTCTTC. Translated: CASSFSGSNEQFF.

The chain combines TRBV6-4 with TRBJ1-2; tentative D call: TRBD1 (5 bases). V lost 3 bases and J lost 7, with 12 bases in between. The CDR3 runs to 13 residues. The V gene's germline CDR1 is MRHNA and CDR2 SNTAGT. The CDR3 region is CASSDQGGGGYTF. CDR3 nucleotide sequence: TGTGCCAGCAGTGATCAGGGTGGAGGTGGCTACACCTTC.

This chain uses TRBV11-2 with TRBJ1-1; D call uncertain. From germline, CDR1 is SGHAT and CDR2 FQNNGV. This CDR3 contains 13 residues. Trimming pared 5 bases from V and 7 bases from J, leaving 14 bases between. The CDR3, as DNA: TGTGCCAGCAGCCGCGTCCAGGCAGGTGAAGCTTTCTTT. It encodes CASSRVQAGEAFF.

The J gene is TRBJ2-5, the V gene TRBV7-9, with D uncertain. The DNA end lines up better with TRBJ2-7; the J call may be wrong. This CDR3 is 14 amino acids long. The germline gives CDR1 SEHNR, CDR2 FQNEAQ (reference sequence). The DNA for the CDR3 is TGTGCCAGCAGCTTGAACCTAGACACCGTCGAGCAGTACTTC. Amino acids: CASSLNLDTVEQYF.

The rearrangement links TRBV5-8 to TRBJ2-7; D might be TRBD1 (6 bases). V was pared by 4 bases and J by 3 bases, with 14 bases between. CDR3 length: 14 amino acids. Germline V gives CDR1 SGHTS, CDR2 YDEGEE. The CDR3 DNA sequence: TGTGCCAGCAGCAGACAGGCCAACCACTACGAGCAGTACTTC. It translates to CASSRQANHYEQYF.

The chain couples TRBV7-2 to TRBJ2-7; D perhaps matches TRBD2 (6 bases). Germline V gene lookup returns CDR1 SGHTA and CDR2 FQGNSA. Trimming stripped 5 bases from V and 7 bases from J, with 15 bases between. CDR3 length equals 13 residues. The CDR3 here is CASSLEAGREQYF. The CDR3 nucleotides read TGTGCCAGCAGCCTCGAGGCAGGGAGGGAGCAGTACTTC.

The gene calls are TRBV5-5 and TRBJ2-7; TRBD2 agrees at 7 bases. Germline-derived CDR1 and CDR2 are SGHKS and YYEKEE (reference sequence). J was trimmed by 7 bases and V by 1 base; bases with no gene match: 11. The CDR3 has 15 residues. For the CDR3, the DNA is TGTGCCAGCAGCTTGCGGCGGGGGTCGGTCAATGAGCAGTACTTC. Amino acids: CASSLRRGSVNEQYF.

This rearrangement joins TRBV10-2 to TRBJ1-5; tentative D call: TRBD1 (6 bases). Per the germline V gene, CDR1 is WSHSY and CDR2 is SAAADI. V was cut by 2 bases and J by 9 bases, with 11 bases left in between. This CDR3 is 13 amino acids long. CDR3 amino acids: CASSEAGEAPQHF. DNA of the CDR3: TGCGCCAGCAGTGAGGCAGGGGAAGCGCCCCAGCATTTT.

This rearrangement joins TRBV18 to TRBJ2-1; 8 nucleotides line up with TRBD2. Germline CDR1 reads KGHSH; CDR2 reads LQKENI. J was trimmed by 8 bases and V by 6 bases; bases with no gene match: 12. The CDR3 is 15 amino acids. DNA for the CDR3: TGTGCCAGCTCTAGCGGGAAATGGCTCCCCGATGAGCAGTTCTTC. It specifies CASSSGKWLPDEQFF.

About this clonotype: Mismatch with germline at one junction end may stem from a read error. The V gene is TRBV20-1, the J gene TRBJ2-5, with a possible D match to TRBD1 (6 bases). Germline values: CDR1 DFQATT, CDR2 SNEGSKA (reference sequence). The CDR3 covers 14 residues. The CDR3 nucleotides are TGCAGTGCTAGAGATCTACAGGGACAAGAGACCCAGTCCTTC. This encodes CSARDLQGQETQSF.

Written as DNA, the CDR3 is TGTGCCAGCAGCTTTGCCCTCCCGAGGGGGGAGACCCAGTACTTC. It codes for CASSFALPRGETQYF. This chain links TRBV7-9 with TRBJ2-5, with D possibly TRBD1 on 6 matching bases. Germline loops: CDR1 SEHNR, CDR2 FQNEAQ (reference sequence). The CDR3 spans 15 residues. V was clipped by 3 bases and J by 5 bases, with 16 bases between them.

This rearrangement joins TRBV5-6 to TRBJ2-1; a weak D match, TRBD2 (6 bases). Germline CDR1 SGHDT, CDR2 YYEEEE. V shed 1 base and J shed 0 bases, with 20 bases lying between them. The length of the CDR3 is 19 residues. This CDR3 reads CASSLSIPRSGRSYNEQFF. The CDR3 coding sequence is TGTGCCAGCAGCTTGTCAATCCCACGTAGCGGCCGCTCCTACAATGAGCAGTTCTTC.

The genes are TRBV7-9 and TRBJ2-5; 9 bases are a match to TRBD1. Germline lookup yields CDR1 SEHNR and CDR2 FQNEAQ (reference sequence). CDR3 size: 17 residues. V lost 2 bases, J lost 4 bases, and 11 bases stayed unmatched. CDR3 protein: CASSLYGTGSYVETQYF. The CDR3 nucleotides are TGTGCCAGCAGCTTATACGGGACAGGGAGCTATGTAGAGACCCAGTACTTC.

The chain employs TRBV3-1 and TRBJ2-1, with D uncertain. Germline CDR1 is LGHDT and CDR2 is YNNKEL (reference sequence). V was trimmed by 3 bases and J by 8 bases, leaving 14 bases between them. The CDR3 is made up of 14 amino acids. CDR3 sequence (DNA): TGTGCCAGCAGCCACACTGAGTCAGGCGATGAGCAGTTCTTC. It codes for CASSHTESGDEQFF.

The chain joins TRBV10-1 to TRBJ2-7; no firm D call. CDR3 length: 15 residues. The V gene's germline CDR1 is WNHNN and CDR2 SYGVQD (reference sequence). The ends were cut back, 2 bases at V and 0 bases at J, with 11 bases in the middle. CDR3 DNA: TGCGCCAGCAGTGAGCAACTCGGGTCCTCCTACGAGCAGTACTTC. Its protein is CASSEQLGSSYEQYF.

The CDR3 region is CSARRTSGITSTDTQYF. The CDR3 coding sequence is TGCAGTGCTAGAAGGACTAGCGGGATCACTAGCACAGATACGCAGTATTTT. The chain carries TRBV20-1 and TRBJ2-3; 12 bases are a match to TRBD2. The CDR3 sequence is 17 residues long. CDR1 is DFQATT, CDR2 SNEGSKA, per germline (reference sequence). V was pared by 2 bases and J by 0 bases, with 6 bases of the junction left unmatched.

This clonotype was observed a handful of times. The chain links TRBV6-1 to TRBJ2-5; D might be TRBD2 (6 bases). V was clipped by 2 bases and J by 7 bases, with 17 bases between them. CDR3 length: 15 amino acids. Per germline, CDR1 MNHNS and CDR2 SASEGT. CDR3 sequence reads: CASSENFLLRGTQYF. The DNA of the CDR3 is TGTGCCAGCAGTGAAAATTTTCTGCTGCGGGGGACCCAGTACTTC.

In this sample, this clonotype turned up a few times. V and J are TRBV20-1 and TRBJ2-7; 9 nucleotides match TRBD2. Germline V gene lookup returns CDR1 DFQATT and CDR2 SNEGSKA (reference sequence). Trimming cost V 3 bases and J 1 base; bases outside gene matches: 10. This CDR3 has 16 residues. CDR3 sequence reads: CSARPAGGIQSYEQYF. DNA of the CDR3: TGCAGTGCTAGGCCAGCGGGAGGCATTCAGTCCTACGAGCAGTACTTC.

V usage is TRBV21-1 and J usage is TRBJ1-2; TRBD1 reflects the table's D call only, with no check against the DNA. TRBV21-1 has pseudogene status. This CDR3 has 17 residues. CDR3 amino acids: CASSKKGVGTANYGYTF. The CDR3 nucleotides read TGTGCCAGCAGCAAAAAGGGAGTCGGGACAGCTAACTATGGCTACACCTTC.

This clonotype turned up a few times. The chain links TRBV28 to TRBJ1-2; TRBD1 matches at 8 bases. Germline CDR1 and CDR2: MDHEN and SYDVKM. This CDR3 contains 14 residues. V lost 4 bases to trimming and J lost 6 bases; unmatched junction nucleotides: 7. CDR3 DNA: TGTGCCAGCAGTTCGCTCGGACAGGGAGATGGCTACACCTTC. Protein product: CASSSLGQGDGYTF.

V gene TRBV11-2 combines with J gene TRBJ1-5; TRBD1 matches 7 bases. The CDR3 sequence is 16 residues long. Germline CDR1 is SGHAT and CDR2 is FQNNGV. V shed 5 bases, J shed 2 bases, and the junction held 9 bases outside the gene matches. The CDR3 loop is CASSPGGLPGNQPQHF. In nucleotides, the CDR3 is TGTGCCAGCAGCCCAGGGGGGCTGCCCGGCAATCAGCCCCAGCATTTT.

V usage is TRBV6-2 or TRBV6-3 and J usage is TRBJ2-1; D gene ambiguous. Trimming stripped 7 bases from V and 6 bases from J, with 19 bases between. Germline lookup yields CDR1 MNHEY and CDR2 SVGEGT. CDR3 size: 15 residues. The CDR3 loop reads CASTAATQESNEQFF. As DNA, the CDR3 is TGTGCCAGCACGGCAGCAACCCAGGAATCCAATGAGCAGTTCTTC.

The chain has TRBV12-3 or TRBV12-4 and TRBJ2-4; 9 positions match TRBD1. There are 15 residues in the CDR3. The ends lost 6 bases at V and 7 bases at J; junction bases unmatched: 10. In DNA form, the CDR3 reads TGTGCCAGCAGCCAAGGACAGGGGATAGGGAACATTCAGTACTTC. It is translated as CASSQGQGIGNIQYF.

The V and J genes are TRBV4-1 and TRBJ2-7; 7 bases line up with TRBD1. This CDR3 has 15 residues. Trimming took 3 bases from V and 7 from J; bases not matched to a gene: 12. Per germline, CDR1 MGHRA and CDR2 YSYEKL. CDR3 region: CASSHSRDSYNEQYF. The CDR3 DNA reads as TGCGCCAGCAGCCATTCTAGGGACAGCTACAATGAGCAGTACTTC.

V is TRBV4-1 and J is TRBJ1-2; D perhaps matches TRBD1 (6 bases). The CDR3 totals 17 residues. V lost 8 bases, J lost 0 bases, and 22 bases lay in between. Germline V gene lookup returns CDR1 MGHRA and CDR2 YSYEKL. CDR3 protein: CASHLFPGQQANYGYTF. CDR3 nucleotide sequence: TGCGCCAGCCACCTATTCCCAGGACAGCAGGCTAACTATGGCTACACCTTC.

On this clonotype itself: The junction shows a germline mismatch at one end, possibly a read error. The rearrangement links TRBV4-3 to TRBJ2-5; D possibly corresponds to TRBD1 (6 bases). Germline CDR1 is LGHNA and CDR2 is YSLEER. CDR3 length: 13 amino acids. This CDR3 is CASSQGTQEIQYF. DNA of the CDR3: TGCGCCAGCAGCCAGGGGACACAAGAGATCCAGTACTTC.